The 26 T cell receptor beta chains below all came from one sample that was sequenced in a study of blood T cell repertoires in COVID-19. Measured with immunoSEQ multiplex PCR; TCRdb has only the in-frame clones, and not every one. The table includes around 71,000 clones, under 80% detected once. The sequenced sample was peripheral blood. These receptors originate from a woman of 80 years or more with active or convalescent COVID-19.

This clone has only a few counts. The junction shows a germline mismatch at one end, possibly a read error. The V gene is TRBV2, the J gene TRBJ1-5; D not resolved. The CDR3 extends over 15 amino acids. In germline, CDR1 is SNHLY, CDR2 FYNNEI. The CDR3, as DNA: TGTGCCAGCAGTGGGCCCGGTGGGAGCAGTCAGCCCCAGCATTTT. It specifies CASSGPGGSSQPQHF.

This clone was found many times. The chain uses TRBV5-1 and TRBJ2-7; TRBD1 matches at 8 bases. Trimming cost V 0 bases and J 6 bases; bases outside gene matches: 11. CDR1 is SGHRS and CDR2 is YFSETQ in the germline V gene. The CDR3 loop spans 16 amino acids. The CDR3 bases are TGCGCCAGCAGCTTGGCCCGAGGACAGGGCGTCTCCGAGCAGTACTTC. This codes for CASSLARGQGVSEQYF.

The chain links TRBV7-9 to TRBJ1-2, with 9 bases that match TRBD1. The trim removed 6 bases at V and 6 bases at J, leaving 5 bases unmatched. Per germline, CDR1 SEHNR and CDR2 FQNEAQ (reference sequence). The length of the CDR3 is 13 residues. The CDR3 DNA is TGTGCCAGCAGGCGAACAGGGGGCGATGGCTACACCTTC. Translating gives CASRRTGGDGYTF.

This clone was observed a single time. This specimen includes other DNA sequences encoding the same CDR3. This chain uses TRBV5-6 with TRBJ1-5; maybe TRBD1 (5 bases). V lost 1 base and J 4 bases, leaving 12 bases between the germline ends. The CDR3 spans 15 residues. From germline, CDR1 is SGHDT and CDR2 YYEEEE. The CDR3 bases are TGTGCCAGCAGCTTGAGTCAAGGGGCTAATCAGCCCCAGCATTTT. It encodes CASSLSQGANQPQHF.

This sequence joins TRBV11-2 and TRBJ2-7; 7 bases are a match to TRBD1. V trimming: 0 bases; J trimming: 2 bases; junction bases outside the gene matches: 7. This CDR3 has 16 amino acids. Germline loops: CDR1 SGHAT, CDR2 FQNNGV. The CDR3 here is CASSLDPGGTPYEQYF. The CDR3 DNA is TGTGCCAGCAGCTTAGATCCAGGGGGTACCCCCTACGAGCAGTACTTC. The variable domain in full, with the rest retrieved from reference TRBV11-2 and TRBJ2-7, is EAGVAQSPRYKIIEKRQSVAFWCNPISGHATLYWYQQILGQGPKLLIQFQNNGVVDDSQLPKDRFSAERLKGVDSTLKIQPAKLEDSAVYLCASSLDPGGTPYEQYFGPGTRLTVT.

This rearrangement joins TRBV2 to TRBJ1-1, with 7 bases fitting TRBD1. The CDR3 spans 12 residues. Germline V lookup: CDR1 SNHLY, CDR2 FYNNEI. After removal of 4 bases from V and 6 bases from J, the junction contained 2 bases not matched to a gene. CDR3 DNA sequence: TGTGCCAGCAGTGGCACAGGGGCTGAAGCTTTCTTT. It specifies CASSGTGAEAFF.

The chain is built from TRBV9 and TRBJ1-3, with a possible D match to TRBD1 (6 bases). This CDR3 comprises 17 residues. Per the germline V gene, CDR1 is SGDLS and CDR2 is YYNGEE. V lost 2 bases to trimming and J lost 2 bases, with 17 bases between them. As DNA, the CDR3 is TGTGCCAGCAGCGTGTACGCAGGGGATGTGGCTGGAAACACCATATATTTT. Protein: CASSVYAGDVAGNTIYF.

This rearrangement joins TRBV7-2 to TRBJ2-3, with D perhaps TRBD2 (7 bases). The CDR3 covers 15 residues. V shed 5 bases and J shed 8 bases, with 20 bases lying between them. Germline V gives CDR1 SGHTA, CDR2 FQGNSA. The CDR3 here is CASSLLWGGQGTQYF. CDR3 DNA: TGTGCCAGCAGCCTACTTTGGGGGGGCCAGGGTACGCAGTATTTT.

This chain links TRBV7-2 with TRBJ2-1, with 12 bases identical to TRBD2. Trimming at V came to 6 bases and at J to 8 bases, leaving 14 bases not matched to a gene. From germline, CDR1 is SGHTA and CDR2 FQGNSA. This CDR3 has 17 residues. The CDR3 region has the DNA TGTGCCAGCAGTCACGGACTAGCGGGGCGACATCGGGATGAGCAGTTCTTC. As protein: CASSHGLAGRHRDEQFF.

The genes are TRBV9 and TRBJ1-4; D possibly corresponds to TRBD1 (5 bases). Trimming took off 3 bases at V and 8 bases at J, with 14 bases between the two ends. The CDR3 consists of 14 residues. Germline V CDR1 and CDR2: SGDLS, YYNGEE. The CDR3 sequence: CASSAGHIGEKLFF. CDR3 DNA: TGTGCCAGCAGCGCCGGACATATCGGCGAAAAACTGTTTTTT.

This clone rates as medium-sized. J is TRBJ2-1 and V is TRBV10-3; weak D call: TRBD2 (6 bases). Trimming removed 8 bases from V and 2 bases from J, with 13 bases in between. This CDR3 is 14 amino acids long. The germline V gene has CDR1 ENHRY and CDR2 SYGVKD. The CDR3 DNA follows: TGTGCCATCGTGGAGGAGGGCCCCTACAATGAGCAGTTCTTC. The encoded protein is CAIVEEGPYNEQFF.

The chain recombines TRBV6-1 with TRBJ2-3; 8 nucleotides line up with TRBD2. The J segment lost 5 bases and the V segment lost 6 bases, leaving 10 bases of the junction unmatched. Germline V gene lookup returns CDR1 MNHNS and CDR2 SASEGT. The CDR3 covers 15 residues. CDR3 sequence (DNA): TGTGCCAGCAGCCTTAGCGGGGTCCTAAAAGATACGCAGTATTTT. This sequence encodes CASSLSGVLKDTQYF.

This chain joins TRBV2 and TRBJ1-4, with TRBD1 as a possible D gene (6 bases). Germline CDR1 and CDR2: SNHLY and FYNNEI. CDR3 length equals 15 residues. V was pared by 3 bases and J by 8 bases, with 16 bases between. Here the CDR3 reads CASSDQQGFREKLFF. The DNA for the CDR3 is TGTGCCAGCAGTGACCAACAGGGTTTTCGAGAAAAACTGTTTTTT.

This clone has a single count. The V gene is TRBV30, the J gene TRBJ2-5; D unresolved. Germline V gives CDR1 GTSNPN, CDR2 SVGIG (reference sequence). This CDR3 is 12 amino acids long. Trimming stripped 4 bases from V and 5 bases from J, with 11 bases between. The CDR3 bases are TGTGCCTGGATTCCGGGTAGGGAGACCCAGTACTTC. It translates to CAWIPGRETQYF.

The chain uses TRBV12-1 and TRBJ1-1. TRBV12-1 is recorded as a pseudogene. The CDR3 extends over 15 amino acids. CDR3 protein: CASSFLWRGGSEAFF. Written as DNA, the CDR3 is TGTGCCAGCAGCTTTCTCTGGCGCGGGGGAAGTGAAGCTTTCTTT.

This sequence joins TRBV6-2 or TRBV6-3 and TRBJ2-5; 8 nucleotides match TRBD2. This CDR3 has 16 residues. J was trimmed by 4 bases and V by 4 bases; bases with no gene match: 11. The V gene's germline CDR1 is MNHEY and CDR2 SVGEGT. This chain's CDR3 is CASSFRLAPRVETQYF. DNA for the CDR3: TGTGCCAGCAGTTTCAGACTAGCGCCAAGGGTAGAGACCCAGTACTTC.

The rearrangement uses TRBV7-2 and TRBJ2-2; 8 bases line up with TRBD1. Trimming cost V 2 bases and J 4 bases; bases outside gene matches: 3. The germline V gene has CDR1 SGHTA and CDR2 FQGNSA. The CDR3 covers 15 residues. In DNA form, the CDR3 reads TGTGCCAGCAGCTTACGGGACAGGACCACCGGGGAGCTGTTTTTT. Its translation: CASSLRDRTTGELFF.

The chain carries TRBV7-6 and TRBJ2-6; D is perhaps TRBD2 (5 bases). CDR3 length equals 17 residues. Deletions cut 2 bases from V and 4 bases from J, with 15 bases between. CDR1 and CDR2 from the germline V gene are SGHVS and FNYEAQ. CDR3 loop: CASSLFAPPGGANVLTF. CDR3 DNA sequence: TGTGCCAGCAGCTTATTTGCCCCTCCGGGGGGGGCCAACGTCCTGACTTTC.

The chain carries TRBV30 and TRBJ1-3; tentatively, D is TRBD1 (6 bases). CDR1 is GTSNPN and CDR2 is SVGIG in the germline V gene (reference sequence). The CDR3 length is 15 residues. Trimming pared 3 bases from V and 0 bases from J, leaving 12 bases between. CDR3 region: CAWRPTGSSGNTIYF. The CDR3 DNA reads TGTGCCTGGAGACCTACAGGGAGCTCTGGAAACACCATATATTTT.

The V and J genes are TRBV5-4 and TRBJ2-2; 10 bases agree with TRBD2. The germline gives CDR1 SGHNT, CDR2 YYREEE (reference sequence). The CDR3 is 16 amino acids. V lost 0 bases, J lost 4 bases, and 3 bases stayed unmatched. CDR3: CASSLEAGGATGELFF. The DNA of the CDR3 is TGTGCCAGCAGCTTGGAAGCGGGGGGGGCCACCGGGGAGCTGTTTTTT.

This clone was counted only a few times. This chain uses TRBV9 with TRBJ1-5, with D perhaps TRBD1 (5 bases). This CDR3 has 15 residues. Germline V lookup: CDR1 SGDLS, CDR2 YYNGEE. With 3 bases removed from V and 5 bases from J, the gap between germline ends came to 15 bases. The CDR3 sequence: CASSAGHQVDQPQHF. CDR3 DNA sequence: TGTGCCAGCAGCGCAGGACACCAGGTCGATCAGCCCCAGCATTTT. The full variable domain, completed using reference TRBV9 and TRBJ1-5, is DSGVTQTPKHLITATGQRVTLRCSPRSGDLSVYWYQQSLDQGLQFLIQYYNGEERAKGNILERFSAQQFPDLHSELNLSSLELGDSALYFCASSAGHQVDQPQHFGDGTRLSIL.

J is TRBJ2-5 and V is TRBV28; TRBD2 matches 8 bases. The CDR3 is 13 residues long. V dropped 6 bases and J dropped 7; count of bases not matched to a gene: 7. In germline, CDR1 is MDHEN, CDR2 SYDVKM. The CDR3 is CASRMDSGGTQYF. In nucleotides, the CDR3 is TGTGCCAGCAGGATGGACAGCGGGGGGACCCAGTACTTC.

This clone was seen a handful of times. The chain combines TRBV19 with TRBJ1-1; the match to TRBD1 covers 8 bases. V lost 3 bases to trimming and J lost 6 bases; unmatched junction nucleotides: 9. This CDR3 has 15 amino acids. Germline V gene sequence: CDR1 LNHDA, CDR2 SQIVND (reference sequence). CDR3 loop: CASSILGQGTAEAFF. The CDR3 nucleotides read TGTGCCAGTAGTATTTTAGGACAGGGAACGGCTGAAGCTTTCTTT.

The CDR3: CAWNPGQRNSPLHF. The CDR3 DNA follows: TGTGCCTGGAACCCGGGACAACGAAATTCACCCCTCCACTTT. The chain employs TRBV30 and TRBJ1-6; a weak D match, TRBD1 (6 bases). V was trimmed by 4 bases and J by 7 bases, leaving 14 bases between them. In germline, CDR1 is GTSNPN, CDR2 SVGIG (reference sequence). This CDR3 has 14 amino acids.

This clone has only a few counts. The chain uses TRBV6-2 or TRBV6-3 and TRBJ2-7; 15 nucleotides agree with TRBD2. This CDR3 has 19 residues. Germline V CDR1 and CDR2: MNHEY, SVGEGT. Unmatched junction bases numbered 10, after V lost 2 bases and J lost 2 bases. This chain's CDR3 is CASSYTPGLAGGLTYEQYF. In nucleotides, the CDR3 is TGTGCCAGCAGTTACACGCCGGGACTAGCGGGGGGTCTTACCTACGAGCAGTACTTC.

The chain combines TRBV19 with TRBJ2-4; tentatively, D is TRBD1 (6 bases). From germline, CDR1 is LNHDA and CDR2 SQIVND (reference sequence). The CDR3 has 17 amino acids. V gave up 4 bases and J gave up 4 bases, with 20 bases separating them. CDR3 in amino acids: CASSTRDTGTLKNIQYF. CDR3 DNA sequence: TGTGCCAGTAGTACCCGAGACACCGGGACACTTAAAAACATTCAGTACTTC.